The clone carrying this TCR beta chain was detected only a few times. As yet, its antigen is unknown. Germline values: CDR1 MGHDK, CDR2 SYGVNS. V shed 2 bases, J shed 5 bases, and the junction held 3 bases outside the gene matches. This CDR3 has 14 residues. Quantitative 5'-RACE with molecular barcodes produced the TCR beta libraries. From the 5' RACE reads, TCRdb called clonotypes with MiXCR, one entry per CDR3 protein. This table has 700,000 to 1,000,000 distinct CDR3 sequences, approximately 12% appearing once. The data are from a study of CD8 T cells in ankylosing spondylitis. Points from the study as a whole: Relatively scarce in peripheral blood, disease-linked clones were CD8+. Within ankylosing spondylitis blood, a TCR beta motif made up of eight or nine highly homologous variants appeared to be characteristic.

The receptor comes from a male donor with ankylosing spondylitis. Specimen: blood, either unsorted or a sorted T cell fraction (not recorded which). The chain recombines TRBV25-1 with TRBJ1-3; TRBD1 agrees at 7 bases. For the CDR3, the DNA is TGTGCCAGCAGTGAACGGGACAGTCGAAACACCATATATTTT. Protein product: CASSERDSRNTIYF.